A selection of T cell receptor beta chains follows, all from one sample in a study of OX40 agonist ivuxolimab in advanced cancers. The method was immunoSEQ multiplex PCR; TCRdb's version includes in-frame clones alone and lacks a portion of them. The sample has fewer than 65,000 clones; almost 95% are singletons. The sequences come from CD4+ or CD8+ T cells sorted from blood, collected in a trial of the OX40 agonist ivuxolimab. The origin of the receptors is an adult with an advanced solid tumor such as melanoma, head and neck, liver or kidney cancer. Each CDR3 is given with its conserved first and last residue. The D gene is left open where the match is weak.

CDR3: CASSSLGRAGTHYEQYF
DNA: TGTGCCAGCAGCTCACTCGGGAGGGCGGGGACCCATTACGAGCAGTACTTC
J: TRBJ2-7
D: TRBD2
length: 17
V: TRBV7-9

CDR3: CASSFVASEQYF
DNA: TGTGCCAGCAGCTTTGTAGCTAGCGAGCAGTACTTC
J: TRBJ2-7
D: .
length: 12
V: TRBV7-6

CDR3: CASTKGLAGYEQYF
DNA: TGTGCCAGCACCAAAGGACTAGCGGGGTACGAGCAGTACTTC
J: TRBJ2-7
D: TRBD2
length: 14
V: TRBV7-9

CDR3: CATSRLAESTDTQYF
DNA: TGTGCCACCAGCAGATTAGCGGAGAGCACAGATACGCAGTATTTT
J: TRBJ2-3
D: .
length: 15
V: TRBV15

CDR3: CASRPPGLAPYEQYF
DNA: TGTGCCAGCAGACCCCCGGGACTAGCTCCCTACGAGCAGTACTTC
J: TRBJ2-7
D: TRBD2
length: 15
V: TRBV7-9

CDR3: CASSVIGGNYNEQFF
DNA: TGTGCCAGCAGCGTCATAGGGGGCAACTACAATGAGCAGTTCTTC
J: TRBJ2-1
D: TRBD1
length: 15
V: TRBV9

CDR3: CASSPSGLHTYTGELFF
DNA: TGCGCCAGCAGCCCATCGGGACTACACACATACACCGGGGAGCTGTTTTTT
J: TRBJ2-2
D: TRBD2
length: 17
V: TRBV4-1

CDR3: CAWSGLGQIQETQYF
DNA: TGTGCCTGGAGTGGCCTCGGACAGATCCAAGAGACCCAGTACTTC
J: TRBJ2-5
D: .
length: 15
V: TRBV30

CDR3: CASSPGQGQPYEQYF
DNA: TGTGCCAGCAGTCCAGGACAGGGCCAACCCTACGAGCAGTACTTC
J: TRBJ2-7
D: TRBD1
length: 15
V: TRBV6-1

CDR3: CASSPELASTDTQYF
DNA: TGCGCCAGCAGCCCCGAACTAGCCAGCACAGATACGCAGTATTTT
J: TRBJ2-3
D: .
length: 15
V: TRBV5-1

CDR3: CASSFPSPITGELFF
DNA: TGTGCCAGCAGCTTCCCCTCGCCCATCACCGGGGAGCTGTTTTTT
J: TRBJ2-2
D: .
length: 15
V: TRBV7-9

CDR3: CASSFGQGIQPQHF
DNA: TGTGCCAGCAGTTTTGGACAGGGAATACAGCCCCAGCATTTT
J: TRBJ1-5
D: TRBD1
length: 14
V: TRBV27

CDR3: CASSSRDTGNTIYF
DNA: TGTGCCAGTAGTTCCCGTGACACCGGAAACACCATATATTTT
J: TRBJ1-3
D: .
length: 14
V: TRBV19

CDR3: CASSHTNRVDEQFF
DNA: TGTGCCAGCAGCCATACTAACAGGGTCGATGAGCAGTTCTTC
J: TRBJ2-1
D: .
length: 14
V: TRBV5-6

CDR3: CSVGGWDPNHNTQYF
DNA: TGCAGCGTTGGGGGTTGGGACCCCAACCACAATACGCAGTATTTT
J: TRBJ2-3
D: .
length: 15
V: TRBV29-1